This TCR beta chain was sequenced during a study of blood T cells in healthy people across ages. With a J-beta primer mix and a sample-barcoded 5' primer, a second PCR ran 7 to 11 cycles. Each cDNA molecule was tagged by a template-switch adaptor that had 12 random nucleotides. TCRdb re-called the 5' RACE reads with MiXCR, one entry per CDR3 protein. The sample shows roughly 800,000 distinct CDR3 sequences, just under 25% of them seen only once. The study isolated at least 7 million PBMCs from each sample. Study results and caveats: Researchers judged that diversity estimates from one million T cells fell short of true values.

The CDR3 has 18 residues. Looked up from germline, CDR1 is DFQATT and CDR2 is SNEGSKA (reference sequence). Trimming cost V 5 bases and J 2 bases; bases outside gene matches: 10. As regards this clonotype: Its antigen remains unidentified.

This sample was also put to use in a study of T cells of mothers and their children.

The sample consisted of blood. The rearrangement links TRBV20-1 to TRBJ2-3; 16 bases map to TRBD2. The TCR originated in a boy aged 5-17 years in good health. CDR3 protein: CSADPGLAGGPVTDTQYF. CDR3 nucleotide sequence: TGCAGTGCTGACCCGGGACTAGCGGGGGGGCCGGTCACAGATACGCAGTATTTT.